The source of this T cell receptor beta chain is a study of T cell repertoires in aging, cancer and after chemotherapy. Turning to the study itself: Some 10 million TCR reads were in the whole dataset. Study observations and caveats: Across the chemotherapy interval, each cancer cohort showed higher median generation probability, suggesting thymic rebound. In cancer patients, declining TCR diversity with age involved lost richness and lost evenness.

Losses at the gene ends were 1 base for V and 3 bases for J; bases not matched to a gene: 2. Germline V lookup: CDR1 SGHRS, CDR2 YFSETQ. The CDR3 is 16 residues long. The template was genomic DNA from peripheral blood, not RNA. About this clonotype itself: What it recognizes is unknown.

A mixed TRB-A/B primer pool amplified rearranged TRB by multiplex touch-down PCR. MiXCR, run by TCRdb on the multiplex PCR reads, gives a single entry per CDR3 protein. The table records roughly 7,500 distinct CDR3 sequences, about 32% of them present only once. The TCR sequence derives from a human donor with a blood cancer. The rearrangement uses TRBV5-1 and TRBJ2-2, with 11 positions matching TRBD2. Sequenced: blood. CDR3 nucleotide sequence: TGCGCCAGCAGCTTGTCACTAGCGGGGGACACCGGGGAGCTGTTTTTT. This encodes CASSLSLAGDTGELFF.